The clone carrying this T cell receptor (beta chain) was detected once. What it binds is unknown. Libraries were prepared by immunoSEQ multiplex PCR; TCRdb keeps only in-frame clonotypes and omits some of them. The repertoire holds about 980,000 clones, about 80% seen once, with around 1.4% in the top ten. The study drew all its donors from Caucasian adults living in Nashville, Tennessee. These data are taken from a study of shared clonotypes between healthy human individuals. Study-wide findings and caveats: Only blood samples were collected, and tissue repertoires likely differ. Represented diversity, genetic and exposure-history alike, was limited by few donors. Non-shared clonotypes showed lower generation probabilities than clonotypes common to all four donors.

Input material: memory CD4+ T cells sorted from blood. Specified subset: CD45RA-negative fraction. The receptor's source is a man aged 18 to 35 in good health.

Here the CDR3 reads CSVATSGGGAGELFF. The CDR3 coding sequence is TGCAGCGTCGCCACTAGCGGGGGCGGGGCCGGGGAGCTGTTTTTT. This chain links TRBV29-1 with TRBJ2-2, with 11 positions matching TRBD2. J gave up 6 bases and V 6 bases, and 9 bases lay outside the gene matches. The CDR3 sequence is 15 residues long. Germline V gene data show CDR1 as SQVTM and CDR2 as ANQGSEA.